The T cell receptor beta chain under discussion was sequenced for a study of blood T cell repertoires in COVID-19. The V and J ends lost 3 bases and 3 bases respectively, with 13 bases between them. This CDR3 is built from 14 residues. Germline CDR1 and CDR2: SGDLS and YYNGEE. The table came from immunoSEQ multiplex PCR; TCRdb's copy has only in-frame clones and leaves some out. The sample shows fewer than 70,000 clones, approximately 92% of them seen only once. The sample consisted of peripheral blood. The clonotype comes from a man aged 50 or older with active COVID-19. V usage is TRBV9 and J usage is TRBJ2-7; a weak D match, TRBD2 (5 bases). CDR3 DNA sequence: TGTGCCAGCAGCGCAGGCGGGCAGGACTACGAGCAGTACTTC. This encodes CASSAGGQDYEQYF. Together with reference TRBV9 and TRBJ2-7, the CDR3 gives the full variable domain: DSGVTQTPKHLITATGQRVTLRCSPRSGDLSVYWYQQSLDQGLQFLIQYYNGEERAKGNILERFSAQQFPDLHSELNLSSLELGDSALYFCASSAGGQDYEQYFGPGTRLTVT.